The T cell receptor (beta chain) under discussion was sequenced for a study of shared clonotypes between healthy human individuals (dated by TCRdb to between 2020 and 2021). The study in broad terms: A couple of women and a few men aged 18 to 49 years were included in the cohort. To increase sequencing depth and limit assay-specific biases, different laboratories used diverse techniques to prepare libraries and sequence TCR repertoires. Each donor's leukapheresis produced roughly between about 0.9 and 9.5 billion PBMCs. The study deeply sequenced blood TCR repertoires of about 5 healthy adults to estimate repertoire size and the extent of clonotype sharing between individuals.

Donors were healthy HIV-negative adults with no recently reported acute infections or vaccinations. Every donor was a Caucasian adult living in Nashville, Tennessee, USA. For unsorted samples, tens of millions of PBMCs were counted, and genomic DNA was extracted using the QIAamp DNA Blood Mini kit. After blood collection by leukapheresis, PBMCs were isolated using Ficoll-Histopaque density gradient centrifugation and then cryopreserved in the vapor phase of liquid nitrogen. Study-level results and caveats: Sampling was limited to blood, and TCR repertoires in tissue likely differ from TCR repertoires in blood. Based on pairwise subsampling, the degree of clonotype sharing among donors was expected to be affected by sequencing depth. The genetic and exposure-history diversity represented was limited by the small number of donors.

The CDR3 goes from the cysteine to the phenylalanine over 15 residues. Just the 45-base CDR3 DNA is kept, in frame starting at base 1. CDR1 is given as SGHTA and CDR2 as FQGNSA, both from the germline V gene. V is pared back by 4 bases and J by 0 bases, with 11 bases lying between the germline termini. This clone was observed a handful of times. Its target antigen remains unknown. Within one base of it there is no much larger clone, and no base qualities were kept. Using the deep immunoSEQ assay, TCR CDR3 regions were amplified from genomic DNA by multiplex PCR. Extracted genomic DNA from each cell subset was spread evenly across all wells of several immunoSEQ 96-well plates, with each plate serving as a replicate. For unsorted PBMC, roughly 0.3 ug of genomic DNA, equivalent to tens of thousands of T cell genomes, went into each replicate PCR. Ten immunoSEQ deep assay plates were used to sequence unsorted PBMC genomic DNA. Purified libraries were measured with a Qubit 3.0 fluorometer, size-checked on a Bioanalyzer 2100, and measured again with the KAPA Library Quantification kit. A separate single-read 150-cycle Illumina NextSeq 550 flow cell was used to sequence each immunoSEQ 96-well plate. In the source study's methods: Because the immunoSEQ output included only junctional sequences and no quality scores, the filtering could not be the same as the filtering used for full-length reads. To assign V/J genes and CDR3, sequences were annotated using PyIR, a Python wrapper for IgBLAST v1.9, with IMGT germline references. Reads were filtered out if the reads had weak V/J assignments (E-value above 1e-6), no CDR3, stop codons, out-of-frame junctions, or ambiguous translated residues. V3J clonotypes were defined by identical inferred V gene, J gene, and CDR3 amino acid sequence. Percentage overlap between repertoires was computed as shared unique clonotypes divided by the size of the smaller repertoire. Three approaches were used to assess repertoire richness: RTK rarefaction, the Chao1 estimator, and Recon v2.1 estimates of unobserved clonotypes. TCRdb provides this immuneACCESS table in a form limited to in-frame rearrangements. Some clones are lacking; in checked studies, under half of them reflect an unresolved V gene, and why the rest are absent is not known. The V and J calls and the clone size are those of that table, but D and trimming were determined from the DNA. The sample table records some 470,000 clones; 76% of these occur just once. The biggest ten clones account for around 13% of the sample.

The sequence derives from a woman aged 40 to 50 in good health. Some clones in this sample may be carry-over from other donors' samples. The chain is made from TRBV7-2 and TRBJ2-3, with the D gene uncertain. The sequenced sample consisted of PBMCs. The bases read TGTGCCAGCAGCTCCCAGGTATATAGCACAGATACGCAGTATTTT. This encodes CASSSQVYSTDTQYF.